This entry describes one T cell receptor beta chain. The data stem from a study of blood T cell repertoires in COVID-19. Study-level information: Acute and convalescent COVID-19 samples came from the United States, Italy and Spain.

Cohort allocation depended upon clinical history that participants reported. Clones were read by immunoSEQ multiplex PCR, and TCRdb kept only the in-frame ones, dropping some. Of about 330,000 clones listed, 70% to 90% are singletons. The CDR3 is 14 residues long. Trimming took 7 bases from V and 5 from J; bases not matched to a gene: 9. Germline CDR1 reads MNHEY; CDR2 reads SVGAGI. J is TRBJ2-5 and V is TRBV6-5; 8 nucleotides align to TRBD2. Sequenced sample: PBMCs or T cells enriched from blood (not recorded which). This TCR was sampled from a woman in her twenties or thirties who had recovered from COVID-19. CDR3: CASTFGGAGETQYF. Here the CDR3 DNA reads TGTGCCAGCACTTTCGGGGGGGCCGGTGAGACCCAGTACTTC.